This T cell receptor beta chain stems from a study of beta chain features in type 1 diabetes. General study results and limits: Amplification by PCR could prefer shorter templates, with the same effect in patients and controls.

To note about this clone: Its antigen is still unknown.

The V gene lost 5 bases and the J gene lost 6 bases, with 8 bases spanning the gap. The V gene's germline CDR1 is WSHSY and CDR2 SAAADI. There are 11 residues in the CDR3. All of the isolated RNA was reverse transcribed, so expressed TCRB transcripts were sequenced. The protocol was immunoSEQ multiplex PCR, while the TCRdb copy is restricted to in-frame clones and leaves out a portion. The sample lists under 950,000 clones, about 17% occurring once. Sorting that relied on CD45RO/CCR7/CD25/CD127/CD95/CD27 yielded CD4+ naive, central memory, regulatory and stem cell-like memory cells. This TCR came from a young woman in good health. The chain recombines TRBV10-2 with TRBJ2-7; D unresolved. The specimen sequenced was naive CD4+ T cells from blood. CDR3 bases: TGCGCCAGCAGTAGGATGGTCGAGCAGTACTTC. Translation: CASSRMVEQYF.